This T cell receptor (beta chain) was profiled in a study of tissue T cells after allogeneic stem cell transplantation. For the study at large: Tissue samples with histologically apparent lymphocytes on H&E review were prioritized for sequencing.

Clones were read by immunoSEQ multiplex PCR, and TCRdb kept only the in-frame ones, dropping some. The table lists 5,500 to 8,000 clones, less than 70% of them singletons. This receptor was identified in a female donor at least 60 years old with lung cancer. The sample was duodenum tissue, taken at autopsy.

The CDR3 region is CASSVRERGEQFF. The CDR3 DNA sequence: TGCGCCAGCAGCGTCCGGGAGAGGGGTGAGCAGTTCTTC. This chain joins TRBV5-1 and TRBJ2-1, with D perhaps matching TRBD2 (6 bases). V shed 4 bases and J shed 9 bases, with 14 bases lying between them. In germline, CDR1 is SGHRS, CDR2 YFSETQ. The CDR3 has 13 residues.